This TCR beta chain was profiled in a study of shared clonotypes between healthy human individuals. Measured with immunoSEQ multiplex PCR; TCRdb has only the in-frame clones, and not every one. There are a few million clones in the sample; 90% to 95% occur only once, and 0.35% to 0.5% lies in the top ten. The investigators split CD4+ cells into a CD45RA+ naive subset and a CD45RA-negative memory subset. Study-wide results and caveats: Larger estimated richness was generally seen in naive subsets than in memory subsets.

Note on this clone: Its antigen remains unidentified.

The V and J ends lost 6 bases and 3 bases, in that order; junction bases with no gene match: 8. The CDR3 loop spans 14 amino acids. Germline lookup yields CDR1 MNHEY and CDR2 SMNVEV (reference sequence). This receptor was obtained from a man aged 18 to 30 in good health. Some clones in this sample may be carry-over from other donors' samples. The sample was naive CD4+ T cells from PBMCs. Subset defined: CD45RA+ positively selected. V and J are TRBV27 and TRBJ2-7; 7 nucleotides match TRBD2. As DNA, the CDR3 is TGTGCCAGCAGCAAACGGGACTACCTCTACGAGCAGTACTTC. Translating it yields CASSKRDYLYEQYF.